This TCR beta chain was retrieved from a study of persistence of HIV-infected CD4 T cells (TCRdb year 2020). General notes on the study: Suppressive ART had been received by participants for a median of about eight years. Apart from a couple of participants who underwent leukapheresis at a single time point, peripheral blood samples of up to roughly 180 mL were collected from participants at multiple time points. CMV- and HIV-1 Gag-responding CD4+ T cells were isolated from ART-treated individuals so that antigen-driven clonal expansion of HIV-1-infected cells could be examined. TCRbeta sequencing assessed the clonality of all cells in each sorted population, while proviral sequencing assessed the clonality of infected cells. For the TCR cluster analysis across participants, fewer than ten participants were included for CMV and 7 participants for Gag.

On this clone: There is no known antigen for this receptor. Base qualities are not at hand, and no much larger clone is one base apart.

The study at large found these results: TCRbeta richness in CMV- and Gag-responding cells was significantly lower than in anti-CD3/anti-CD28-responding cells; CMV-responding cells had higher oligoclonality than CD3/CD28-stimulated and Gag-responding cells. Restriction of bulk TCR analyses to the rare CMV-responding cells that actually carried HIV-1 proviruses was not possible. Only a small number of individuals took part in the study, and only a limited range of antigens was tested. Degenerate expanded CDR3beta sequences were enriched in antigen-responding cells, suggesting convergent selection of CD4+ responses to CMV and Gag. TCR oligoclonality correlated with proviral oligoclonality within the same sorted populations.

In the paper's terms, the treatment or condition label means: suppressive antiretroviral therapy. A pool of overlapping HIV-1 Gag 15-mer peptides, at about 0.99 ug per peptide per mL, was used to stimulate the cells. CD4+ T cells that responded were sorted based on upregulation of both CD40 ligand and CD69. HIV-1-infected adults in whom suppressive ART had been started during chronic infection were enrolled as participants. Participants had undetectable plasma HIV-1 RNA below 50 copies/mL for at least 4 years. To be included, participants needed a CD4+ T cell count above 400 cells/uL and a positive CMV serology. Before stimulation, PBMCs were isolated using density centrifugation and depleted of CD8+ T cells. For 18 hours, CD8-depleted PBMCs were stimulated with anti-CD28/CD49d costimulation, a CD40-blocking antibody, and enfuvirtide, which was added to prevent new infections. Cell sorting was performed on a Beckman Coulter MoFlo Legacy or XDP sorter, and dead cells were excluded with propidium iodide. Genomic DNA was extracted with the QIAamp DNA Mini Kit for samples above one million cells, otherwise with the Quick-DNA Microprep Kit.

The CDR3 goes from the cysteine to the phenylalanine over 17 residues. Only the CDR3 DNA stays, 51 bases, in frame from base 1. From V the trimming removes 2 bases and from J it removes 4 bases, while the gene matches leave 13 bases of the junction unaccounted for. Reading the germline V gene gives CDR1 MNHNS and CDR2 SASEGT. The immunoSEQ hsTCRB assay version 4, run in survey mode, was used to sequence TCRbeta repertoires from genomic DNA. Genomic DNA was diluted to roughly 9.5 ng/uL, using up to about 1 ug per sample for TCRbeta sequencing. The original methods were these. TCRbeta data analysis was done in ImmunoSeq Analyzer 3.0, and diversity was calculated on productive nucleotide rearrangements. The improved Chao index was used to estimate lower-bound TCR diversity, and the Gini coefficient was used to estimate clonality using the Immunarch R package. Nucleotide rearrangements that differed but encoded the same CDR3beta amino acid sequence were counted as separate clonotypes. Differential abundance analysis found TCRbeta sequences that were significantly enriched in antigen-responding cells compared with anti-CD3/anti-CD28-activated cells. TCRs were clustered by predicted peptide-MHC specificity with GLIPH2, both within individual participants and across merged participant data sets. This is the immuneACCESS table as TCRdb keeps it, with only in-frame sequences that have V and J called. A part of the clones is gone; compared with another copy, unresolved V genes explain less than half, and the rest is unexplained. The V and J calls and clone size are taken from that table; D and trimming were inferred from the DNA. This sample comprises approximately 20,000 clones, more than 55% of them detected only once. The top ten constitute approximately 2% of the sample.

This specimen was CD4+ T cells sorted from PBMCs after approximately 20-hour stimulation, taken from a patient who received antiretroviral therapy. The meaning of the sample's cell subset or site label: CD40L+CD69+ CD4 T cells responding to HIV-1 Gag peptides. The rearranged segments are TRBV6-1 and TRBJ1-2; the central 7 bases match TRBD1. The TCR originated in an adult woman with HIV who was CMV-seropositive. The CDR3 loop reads CASSENGYGQAPYGYTF. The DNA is TGTGCCAGCAGTGAAAATGGTTATGGACAGGCACCCTATGGCTACACCTTC.